Presented here are 9 T cell receptor beta chains from one specimen sequenced in a study of T cells expressing NK-cell markers. Following a re-call of the 5' RACE reads, TCRdb has one entry per CDR3 protein and lacks DNA. The ten top clones account for roughly 5.2%, within a sample of 350,000 to 450,000 distinct CDR3 sequences. Sequencing was done on a sample of blood T cells: a sorted CD56 or NKG2C T cell subset, CD4+ or CD8+ T cells, or bulk PBMC T cells (not recorded which). These receptors were collected from a man between 18 and 69 years old in good health.

The rearrangement links TRBV20-1 to TRBJ2-1; TCRdb returns TRBD2, unconfirmable since there is no DNA. Per the germline V gene, CDR1 is DFQATT and CDR2 is SNEGSKA (reference sequence). The CDR3 covers 14 residues. The CDR3 spells CMGLAGGSGNEQFF.

J is TRBJ2-5 and V is TRBV12-3 or TRBV12-4; TCRdb's D gene call, TRBD1, goes unchecked for lack of DNA. This CDR3 contains 15 residues. The CDR3 is CASRPGTGGYETQYF.

The chain carries TRBV18 and TRBJ2-7. The CDR3 has 16 amino acids. The germline V gene has CDR1 KGHSH and CDR2 LQKENI. The CDR3 here is CASSPMTAASTYEQYF.

CDR3 region: CASSQDGKGMNTEAFF. The chain employs TRBV3-1 and TRBJ1-1; checking the TCRdb D call of TRBD1 is not possible without DNA. The germline CDR1 and CDR2 sequences are LGHDT and YNNKEL (reference sequence). CDR3 length equals 16 residues.

V and J are TRBV20-1 and TRBJ2-7. The CDR3 is 14 residues long. Per germline, CDR1 DFQATT and CDR2 SNEGSKA (reference sequence). CDR3 protein: CSLEHSLKGYEQYF.

The chain's CDR3 is CASRTAGPAETQYF. The genes are TRBV2 and TRBJ2-5; TCRdb picks TRBD2, but there is no DNA to check that call. Per germline, CDR1 SNHLY and CDR2 FYNNEI. The CDR3 has 14 amino acids.

The chain joins TRBV13 to TRBJ1-6; TCRdb gives TRBD1 as the D gene, but with no DNA this cannot be confirmed. Germline CDR1 is PRHDT and CDR2 is FYEKMQ (reference sequence). This CDR3 is 14 amino acids long. The CDR3 loop is CASSQGGWASPLHF. Based on the CDR3 plus reference TRBV13 and TRBJ1-6, the full variable domain is AAGVIQSPRHLIKEKRETATLKCYPIPRHDTVYWYQQGPGQDPQFLISFYEKMQSDKGSIPDRFSAQQFSDYHSELNMSSLELGDSALYFCASSQGGWASPLHFGNGTRLTVT.

The genes are TRBV7-9 and TRBJ2-4; TCRdb names TRBD1, which stays unverified in the absence of DNA. The germline CDR1 and CDR2 sequences are SEHNR and FQNEAQ (reference sequence). The CDR3 runs 14 residues. This CDR3 is CASSLLRDRDIQYF.

This sequence joins TRBV7-9 and TRBJ1-2; absent DNA, TCRdb's TRBD1 call cannot be checked. The CDR3 sequence is 17 residues long. Per the germline V gene, CDR1 is SEHNR and CDR2 is FQNEAQ (reference sequence). CDR3: CASSLGAGGEANYGYTF.